This TCR beta chain was sequenced in a study of blood T cell repertoires in COVID-19. As for the study in general: From the United States, Italy and Spain came samples of acute and convalescent COVID-19. PBMCs, B-cell-depleted T cells, or T cells were the source of the cDNA or gDNA that made up the material.

This CDR3 spans 15 amino acids. CDR1 is SGHDT and CDR2 is YYEEEE in the germline V gene. Trimming took 3 bases from V and 7 from J; bases not matched to a gene: 11. Study processing details: Reference gene primer amplification in the assay estimated nucleated cell counts. The table came from immunoSEQ multiplex PCR; TCRdb's copy has only in-frame clones and leaves some out. V, J and clone size reflect that table, while D and trimming were determined from the DNA. The sample gives tens of thousands of clones, approximately 78% of which show up once; 27% is in the top ten. The receptor was derived from a human donor in a cohort sampled during active COVID-19. Sequences were obtained from peripheral blood. The rearrangement joins TRBV5-6 to TRBJ2-5, with 8 positions matching TRBD2. This CDR3 is CASSSLRGGRWTQYF. The CDR3 nucleotides read TGTGCCAGCAGCTCCCTTCGGGGGGGGAGATGGACCCAGTACTTC. Based on the CDR3 plus reference TRBV5-6 and TRBJ2-5, the full variable domain is DAGVTQSPTHLIKTRGQQVTLRCSPKSGHDTVSWYQQALGQGPQFIFQYYEEEERQRGNFPDRFSGHQFPNYSSELNVNALLLGDSALYLCASSSLRGGRWTQYFGPGTRLLVL.